These T cell receptor beta chains were read from a single sample in a study of T cell changes during pregnancy in multiple sclerosis. Assay: immunoSEQ multiplex PCR; the TCRdb copy retains only in-frame clones and omits some. The sample has about 85,000 clones, approximately 91% seen once. This specimen was peripheral blood, taken in the first trimester of pregnancy. The receptors were gathered from a female donor with multiple sclerosis, enrolled in a pregnancy study. CDR3s include the opening cysteine and the closing phenylalanine or tryptophan. A D gene is named only where the DNA matches it firmly. Some rows mark clone size as missing; the rest say once, few, many or name a class of expanded clone.

NA	TRBV6-5	TRBJ1-2	TRBD1	CASSNPGQGNYGYTF	TGTGCCAGCAGTAATCCGGGACAGGGTAACTATGGCTACACCTTC
few	TRBV6-4	TRBJ2-1	NA	CASSDSSQGYNEQFF	TGTGCCAGCAGTGACTCTTCCCAGGGGTACAATGAGCAGTTCTTC
NA	TRBV6-5	TRBJ1-6	NA	CASSPTNSPLHF	TGTGCCAGCAGCCCCACTAACTCACCCCTCCACTTT
NA	TRBV6-5	TRBJ2-5	NA	CASRYGQKETQYF	TGTGCCAGCAGATACGGACAGAAAGAGACCCAGTACTTC
NA	TRBV5-1	TRBJ2-5	TRBD1	CASARVGQGYGETQYF	TGCGCCAGCGCCCGGGTAGGACAGGGGTATGGAGAGACCCAGTACTTC
NA	TRBV10-3	TRBJ1-2	NA	CAISESRRGLNGYTF	TGTGCCATCAGTGAGTCGAGGAGGGGATTGAATGGCTACACCTTC
NA	TRBV4-2	TRBJ2-1	NA	CASSLSSSPSFRNEQFF	TGTGCCAGCAGCCTAAGTAGTTCTCCTTCGTTTCGGAATGAGCAGTTCTTC
NA	TRBV18	TRBJ1-5	NA	CASSPLEDQPQHF	TGTGCCAGCTCCCCCCTCGAGGATCAGCCCCAGCATTTT
NA	TRBV6-5	TRBJ1-2	TRBD1	CASRRDRDSYGYTF	TGTGCCAGCAGACGGGACCGGGACAGTTATGGCTACACCTTC
NA	TRBV2	TRBJ1-1	NA	CASSYGRVGTEAFF	TGTGCCAGCAGTTACGGCCGGGTAGGCACTGAAGCTTTCTTT
once	TRBV28	TRBJ1-2	NA	CASRRIQFSYGYTF	TGTGCCAGCAGGCGTATACAGTTCAGCTATGGCTACACCTTC
NA	TRBV6-5	TRBJ2-1	NA	CASSPRSYNEQFF	TGTGCCAGCAGCCCTAGGAGCTACAATGAGCAGTTCTTC
NA	TRBV10-3	TRBJ1-2	NA	CAIIQGFGYGYTF	TGTGCCATCATACAGGGTTTTGGCTATGGCTACACCTTC
NA	TRBV5-6	TRBJ2-4	NA	CASNQGGALNIQYF	TGTGCCAGCAACCAGGGGGGAGCTCTTAACATTCAGTACTTC
NA	TRBV5-1	TRBJ2-3	TRBD2	CASRMTSGGLHTQYF	TGCGCCAGCAGGATGACTAGCGGGGGGCTCCATACGCAGTATTTT
few	TRBV7-3	TRBJ1-1	NA	CASSLIGGNTEAFF	TGTGCCAGCAGCTTAATAGGAGGGAACACTGAAGCTTTCTTT
NA	TRBV7-9	TRBJ1-6	TRBD1	CASSARQGSSPLHF	TGTGCCAGCAGCGCGAGACAGGGGAGTTCACCCCTCCACTTT
NA	TRBV11-2	TRBJ2-3	TRBD2	CASSLGGTSDSYF	TGTGCCAGCAGCTTAGGAGGGACTAGTGATAGTTATTTT
NA	TRBV4-1	TRBJ1-5	NA	CASSMTENSNQPQHF	TGCGCCAGCTCAATGACTGAGAATAGCAATCAGCCCCAGCATTTT
NA	TRBV5-1	TRBJ1-1	NA	CASSRRGLGNTEAFF	TGCGCCAGCAGCCGACGGGGTTTGGGGAACACTGAAGCTTTCTTT
NA	TRBV4-3	TRBJ2-7	NA	CASSQEDRPLYEQYF	TGCGCCAGCAGCCAAGAAGACAGACCTCTCTACGAGCAGTACTTC
NA	TRBV19	TRBJ1-2	NA	CASREEGGYTF	TGTGCCAGTAGGGAAGAGGGTGGCTACACCTTC